Following are 15 T cell receptor beta chains from one sample sequenced in a study of blood T cell repertoires in COVID-19. Some clones are missing from TCRdb's copy, which holds only in-frame ones; the method was immunoSEQ multiplex PCR. The repertoire includes under 200,000 clones, approximately 80% of them detected once, and around 13% sits in the top ten. Source material: peripheral blood. Receptors originate from a woman aged 65 to 85 with COVID-19, enrolled during active disease.

In DNA form, the CDR3 reads TGTGCCAGTAGTACTATTTGGACTAGCCTAAAATCTGATACGCAGTATTTT. Residues: CASSTIWTSLKSDTQYF. The chain carries TRBV19 and TRBJ2-3; 8 positions match TRBD2. Germline CDR1 is LNHDA and CDR2 is SQIVND (reference sequence). J lost 6 bases, V lost 4 bases, and 15 bases had no gene match. The CDR3 is 17 residues long.

The chain uses TRBV9 and TRBJ1-2; a weak D match, TRBD1 (5 bases). Deletions cut 3 bases from V and 8 bases from J, with 20 bases between. The CDR3 is 15 amino acids. Germline V gene lookup returns CDR1 SGDLS and CDR2 YYNGEE. Written as DNA, the CDR3 is TGTGCCAGCAGCGCGCAGGGTCGTTCATCTTGGGGCTACACCTTC. Protein product: CASSAQGRSSWGYTF.

The chain employs TRBV15 and TRBJ2-2; TRBD2 aligns across 7 bases. Germline assignment: CDR1 LNHNV and CDR2 YYDKDF (reference sequence). The CDR3 is 16 residues long. Trimming at V came to 1 base and at J to 2 bases, leaving 4 bases not matched to a gene. This CDR3 reads CATSRGTRGNTGELFF. As DNA, the CDR3 is TGTGCCACCAGCAGAGGGACTAGGGGAAACACCGGGGAGCTGTTTTTT. The full variable domain, its missing parts supplied by reference TRBV15 and TRBJ2-2, is DAMVIQNPRYQVTQFGKPVTLSCSQTLNHNVMYWYQQKSSQAPKLLFHYYDKDFNNEADTPDNFQSRRPNTSFCFLDIRSPGLGDTAMYLCATSRGTRGNTGELFFGEGSRLTVL.

The CDR3 spells CASGAGSYNEQFF. In nucleotides, the CDR3 is TGTGCTAGTGGTGCGGGCTCCTACAATGAGCAGTTCTTC. The chain employs TRBV12-5 and TRBJ2-1; D perhaps matches TRBD2 (5 bases). From germline, CDR1 is LGHNT and CDR2 FRNRAP. V lost 5 bases and J lost 0, with 5 bases in between. The length of the CDR3 is 13 residues. Drawing the rest from reference TRBV12-5 and TRBJ2-1, the complete variable domain is DARVTQTPRHKVTEMGQEVTMRCQPILGHNTVFWYRQTMMQGLELLAYFRNRAPLDDSGMPKDRFSAEMPDATLATLKIQPSEPRDSAVYFCASGAGSYNEQFFGPGTRLTVL.

V is TRBV30 and J is TRBJ1-6, with no clear D. CDR1 is GTSNPN and CDR2 is SVGIG in the germline V gene (reference sequence). Trimming removed 2 bases from V and 0 bases from J, with 8 bases in between. The CDR3 runs 15 residues. CDR3: CAWSQVSSYNSPLHF. In DNA form, the CDR3 reads TGTGCCTGGAGTCAGGTCAGCTCCTATAATTCACCCCTCCACTTT.

This clone was seen just once. The gene calls are TRBV7-2 and TRBJ2-1; weak D call: TRBD1 (6 bases). V was trimmed by 3 bases and J by 0 bases, leaving 15 bases between them. Germline loops: CDR1 SGHTA, CDR2 FQGNSA. The CDR3 totals 17 residues. The CDR3 region is CASSFVWGPSSYNEQFF. The CDR3 DNA reads as TGTGCCAGCAGCTTCGTGTGGGGGCCCAGCTCCTACAATGAGCAGTTCTTC. The full variable domain, rest sourced from reference TRBV7-2 and TRBJ2-1, is GAGVSQSPSNKVTEKGKDVELRCDPISGHTALYWYRQSLGQGLEFLIYFQGNSAPDKSGLPSDRFSAERTGGSVSTLTIQRTQQEDSAVYLCASSFVWGPSSYNEQFFGPGTRLTVL.

This clone was picked up a small number of times. The genes are TRBV15 and TRBJ2-1, with 8 bases identical to TRBD2. Germline CDR1 reads LNHNV; CDR2 reads YYDKDF (reference sequence). The J segment lost 6 bases and the V segment lost 5 bases, leaving 3 bases of the junction unmatched. The length of the CDR3 is 13 residues. For the CDR3, the DNA is TGTGCCACCAGCTCAGGACTAGCCAATGAGCAGTTCTTC. It is translated as CATSSGLANEQFF.

The CDR3 spells CASIQWASGEQFF. The CDR3 region has the DNA TGTGCCAGCATCCAATGGGCTAGCGGTGAGCAGTTCTTC. The chain employs TRBV6-6 and TRBJ2-1; 7 bases fit TRBD2. Unmatched junction bases numbered 9, after V lost 7 bases and J lost 9 bases. This CDR3 has 13 residues. Germline-derived CDR1 and CDR2 are MNHNY and SVGAGI (reference sequence).

This clone has only one observation. The genes are TRBV4-1 and TRBJ1-4; the match to TRBD1 covers 9 bases. The length of the CDR3 is 15 residues. Germline CDR1 is MGHRA and CDR2 is YSYEKL. V was clipped by 1 base and J by 7 bases; unmatched bases: 4. CDR3 in amino acids: CASSQGGQGGEKLFF. For the CDR3, the DNA is TGCGCCAGCAGCCAAGGGGGACAGGGAGGTGAAAAACTGTTTTTT.

The rearrangement joins TRBV11-2 to TRBJ2-3, with a weak D call TRBD1 (5 bases). Germline CDR1 SGHAT, CDR2 FQNNGV. Trimming took 8 bases from V and 6 from J, leaving 15 bases between them. This CDR3 contains 13 residues. CDR3 nucleotide sequence: TGTGCCAGCTCCACTCTTGGGGCGGATACGCAGTATTTT. Its protein product is CASSTLGADTQYF.

V is TRBV28 and J is TRBJ2-5; 9 bases are a match to TRBD1. This CDR3 contains 16 residues. Unmatched junction bases numbered 7, after V lost 5 bases and J lost 0 bases. Germline loops: CDR1 MDHEN, CDR2 SYDVKM. CDR3 loop: CASSLRDRGYQETQYF. Written as DNA, the CDR3 is TGTGCCAGCAGTCTCCGAGACAGGGGGTACCAAGAGACCCAGTACTTC.

This clone was observed a few times. This chain uses TRBV3-1 (or the pseudogene TRBV3-2) with TRBJ1-6, with a tentative D call TRBD1 (6 bases). Trimming left V 2 bases short and J 10 bases short, with 15 bases between. CDR1 and CDR2 from the germline V gene are LGHDT and YNNKEL (reference sequence). CDR3 length: 15 residues. The chain's CDR3 is CASSQRSQGGSPLHF. CDR3 sequence (DNA): TGTGCCAGCAGCCAAAGGTCACAGGGTGGATCACCCCTCCACTTT.

The chain recombines TRBV6-6 with TRBJ2-2; 8 nucleotides agree with TRBD1. CDR1 and CDR2 from the germline V gene are MNHNY and SVGAGI (reference sequence). After removal of 4 bases from V and 6 bases from J, the junction contained 4 bases not matched to a gene. The CDR3 runs 14 residues. The CDR3 nucleotides are TGTGCCAGCAGTTCAGGGGGCGCGGCCGGGGAGCTGTTTTTT. Translation: CASSSGGAAGELFF.

The chain joins TRBV28 to TRBJ2-5; D is perhaps TRBD1 (5 bases). The CDR3 covers 12 residues. The germline V gene encodes CDR1 MDHEN and CDR2 SYDVKM. Trimming left V 6 bases short and J 2 bases short, with 7 bases between. The CDR3 nucleotides are TGTGCCAGCAGGCAGGGTCAAGAGACCCAGTACTTC. Amino acids: CASRQGQETQYF.

A word on this clone: Its ends do not fully match the called genes, so a read error is possible. The gene calls are TRBV29-1 and TRBJ2-3; 9 bases line up with TRBD1. The length of the CDR3 is 12 residues. Germline values: CDR1 SQVTM, CDR2 ANQGSEA. In DNA form, the CDR3 reads TGCAGCGCTACAGGGGGCACGGATACGCAGTATTTT. Residues: CSATGGTDTQYF.